This T cell receptor (beta chain) was captured by sequencing in a study of a mutant IDH1 vaccine in newly diagnosed glioma. Study context: Of treated patients, roughly 62% were men and roughly 38% women, averaging about 37 years. Most patients had received both radiotherapy and temozolomide, the prior options being radiotherapy, temozolomide, or both.

Whole-study results and caveats: Vaccination induced immune responses in around 95% of patients.

This CDR3 has 13 amino acids. V was cut by 5 bases and J by 7 bases, with 12 bases left in between. Germline values: CDR1 SGHTA, CDR2 FQGTGA. On this clone itself: The antigen remains undetermined.

Using immunoSEQ multiplex PCR, the repertoire was profiled, and TCRdb retains in-frame clones only, with some absent. The sample lists around 53,000 clones, 86% seen once, with about 2.4% in the top ten. This sample's time point: baseline, week 1 (first vaccination visit). The sample's treatment: pre-vaccination baseline after standard-of-care therapy. The sample consisted of PBMCs, taken from a glioma patient treated with radiotherapy, temozolomide or both. The V gene is TRBV7-3, the J gene TRBJ1-5; tentatively, D is TRBD1 (5 bases). The TCR originated in a middle-aged man with glioma. The CDR3 loop is CASSRGYGQPQHF. CDR3 DNA: TGTGCCAGCAGCCGGGGCTATGGGCAGCCCCAGCATTTT.